The 9 T cell receptor beta chains presented below share a single source sample, sequenced in a study of blood T cell repertoires in COVID-19. The data were produced by immunoSEQ multiplex PCR, yet TCRdb's version contains in-frame clones alone and is incomplete. Here the sample spans 100,000 to 120,000 clones, approximately 80% being singletons. Specimen: peripheral blood. The source is a woman in her sixties or seventies with acute or convalescent COVID-19.

The chain couples TRBV5-1 to TRBJ1-1, with D unresolved. The length of the CDR3 is 13 residues. V dropped 0 bases and J dropped 3 bases, with 6 bases sitting between them. Looked up from germline, CDR1 is SGHRS and CDR2 is YFSETQ. CDR3 in amino acids: CASSLVPDTEAFF. The CDR3 DNA reads TGCGCCAGCAGCTTGGTACCGGACACTGAAGCTTTCTTT.

The CDR3 nucleotides are TGTGCCAGCACTACCTCCGGGGGAGCTTTCTTT. Residues: CASTTSGGAFF. The chain uses TRBV2 and TRBJ1-1; a weak D match, TRBD1 (5 bases). The V end was cut by 7 bases, the J end by 10 bases, with 13 bases between. The CDR3 is made up of 11 amino acids. Germline loops: CDR1 SNHLY, CDR2 FYNNEI. The complete variable domain, with remaining parts taken from reference TRBV2 and TRBJ1-1, reads EPEVTQTPSHQVTQMGQEVILRCVPISNHLYFYWYRQILGQKVEFLVSFYNNEISEKSEIFDDQFSVERPDGSNFTLKIRSTKLEDSAMYFCASTTSGGAFFGQGTRLTVV.

V usage is TRBV25-1 and J usage is TRBJ2-1; tentatively, D is TRBD1 (6 bases). V shed 3 bases and J shed 6 bases, with 12 bases lying between them. Germline CDR1 and CDR2: MGHDK and SYGVNS. This CDR3 is 14 amino acids long. CDR3 in DNA: TGTGCCAGCAGTGAGCGGATGGACAGCAATGAGCAGTTCTTC. Translation gives CASSERMDSNEQFF.

CDR3 coding DNA: TGTGCCAGCAGCTTACAGGATCTGCGGCCCAATTCACCCCTCCACTTT. Translating it yields CASSLQDLRPNSPLHF. The chain uses TRBV5-5 and TRBJ1-6; a possible D gene is TRBD1 (5 bases). The CDR3 is 16 amino acids. V lost 2 bases, J lost 7 bases, and 16 bases lay in between. Germline V gives CDR1 SGHKS, CDR2 YYEKEE (reference sequence).

This clone was counted a few times. V is TRBV7-2 and J is TRBJ2-3, with 7 bases that match TRBD2. The CDR3 length is 16 residues. Looked up from germline, CDR1 is SGHTA and CDR2 is FQGNSA. V lost 5 bases and J lost 0; bases outside the gene matches: 8. In DNA, the CDR3 is TGTGCCAGCAGCACGACTAGCAGACTTAGCACAGATACGCAGTATTTT. Amino acid sequence: CASSTTSRLSTDTQYF.

The chain employs TRBV7-9 and TRBJ2-3; the D gene is possibly TRBD2 (6 bases). Germline V gene sequence: CDR1 SEHNR, CDR2 FQNEAQ (reference sequence). The CDR3 runs to 14 residues. With 2 bases removed from V and 3 bases from J, the gap between germline ends came to 9 bases. DNA of the CDR3: TGTGCCAGCAGCTTATGGGGGACTACAGATACGCAGTATTTT. Translated: CASSLWGTTDTQYF.

The genes are TRBV9 and TRBJ2-3, with 12 bases that match TRBD2. The CDR3 totals 18 residues. Trimming took 0 bases from V and 2 from J; bases not matched to a gene: 7. Germline CDR1 SGDLS, CDR2 YYNGEE. The CDR3, as DNA: TGTGCCAGCAGCGTAGGGGTGACTAGCGGGGGAGTCACAGATACGCAGTATTTT. It is translated as CASSVGVTSGGVTDTQYF.

This clone was counted once. This sequence joins TRBV21-1 and TRBJ2-1; the table gives TRBD2 as D, unverified against the DNA. TRBV21-1 is a documented pseudogene. This CDR3 is built from 14 residues. In nucleotides, the CDR3 is TGTGCCAGCAGCAAATTGCCGGGGTACAATGAGCAGTTCTTC. Translated, it gives CASSKLPGYNEQFF.

As to this clone: One junction end disagrees with the germline gene, perhaps due to a read error. The chain is built from TRBV13 and TRBJ1-2; 9 positions agree with TRBD1. The CDR3 has 15 amino acids. Germline CDR1 reads PRHDT; CDR2 reads FYEKMQ (reference sequence). CDR3 in amino acids: CASSIGQGPYYGYTF. In nucleotides, the CDR3 is TGTGCCAGCAGCATAGGACAGGGGCCCTACTATGGCTACACCTTC.